The 3 T cell receptor beta chains below come from one sample, sequenced in a study of PD-L1 blockade in urothelial cancer. This table comes from immunoSEQ multiplex PCR, and its TCRdb copy is limited to in-frame clones, with some not included. This table has more than 12,000 clones, over 75% appearing once. Sequencing was performed on PBMCs, taken around atezolizumab (anti-PD-L1) treatment. The receptor source for this set is a man aged 65 to 79 with urothelial cancer.

The gene calls are TRBV5-6 and TRBJ1-1, with a tentative D call TRBD1 (6 bases). V was clipped by 2 bases and J by 8 bases, with 19 bases between them. This CDR3 is built from 15 residues. From germline, CDR1 is SGHDT and CDR2 YYEEEE. The CDR3 sequence is CASSLGQGTNGEAFF. CDR3 DNA sequence: TGTGCCAGCAGCTTAGGTCAGGGGACCAACGGGGAAGCTTTCTTT.

CDR3 sequence: CASTLDTSNTEAFF. For the CDR3, the DNA is TGTGCCAGCACCCTCGACACCTCGAACACTGAAGCTTTCTTT. The chain couples TRBV6-5 to TRBJ1-1, with unresolved D. This CDR3 is 14 amino acids long. Looked up from germline, CDR1 is MNHEY and CDR2 is SVGAGI. V was trimmed by 7 bases and J by 1 base, leaving 13 bases between them.

The chain is built from TRBV2 and TRBJ2-7, with D tentatively TRBD2 (7 bases). CDR1 SNHLY and CDR2 FYNNEI come from the germline V gene. The CDR3 sequence is 14 residues long. V lost 4 bases and J 5 bases, leaving 15 bases between the germline ends. CDR3 bases: TGTGCCAGCAGTGTCGGGGGGCAAGTTAACGAGCAGTACTTC. It is translated as CASSVGGQVNEQYF. Filled out from reference TRBV2 and TRBJ2-7, the complete variable domain reads EPEVTQTPSHQVTQMGQEVILRCVPISNHLYFYWYRQILGQKVEFLVSFYNNEISEKSEIFDDQFSVERPDGSNFTLKIRSTKLEDSAMYFCASSVGGQVNEQYFGPGTRLTVT.